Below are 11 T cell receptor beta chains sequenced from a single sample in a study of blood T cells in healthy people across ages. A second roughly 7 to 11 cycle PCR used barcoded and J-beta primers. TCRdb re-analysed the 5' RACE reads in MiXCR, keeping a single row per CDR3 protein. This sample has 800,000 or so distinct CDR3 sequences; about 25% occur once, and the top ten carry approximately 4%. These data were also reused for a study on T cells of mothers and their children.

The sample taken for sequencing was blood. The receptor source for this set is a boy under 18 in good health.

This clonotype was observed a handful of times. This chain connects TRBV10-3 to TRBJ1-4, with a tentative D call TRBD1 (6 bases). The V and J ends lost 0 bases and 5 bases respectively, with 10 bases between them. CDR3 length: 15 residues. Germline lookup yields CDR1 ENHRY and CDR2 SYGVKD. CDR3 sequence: CAISESNRANEKLFF. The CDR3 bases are TGTGCCATCAGTGAGTCAAACAGGGCAAATGAAAAACTGTTTTTT.

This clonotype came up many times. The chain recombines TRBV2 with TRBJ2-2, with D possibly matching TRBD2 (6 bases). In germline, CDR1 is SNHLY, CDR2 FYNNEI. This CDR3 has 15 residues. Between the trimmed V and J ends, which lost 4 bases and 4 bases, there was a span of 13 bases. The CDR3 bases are TGTGCCAGCAGTGTTTCGCGGGATGGCACCGGGGAGCTGTTTTTT. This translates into CASSVSRDGTGELFF.

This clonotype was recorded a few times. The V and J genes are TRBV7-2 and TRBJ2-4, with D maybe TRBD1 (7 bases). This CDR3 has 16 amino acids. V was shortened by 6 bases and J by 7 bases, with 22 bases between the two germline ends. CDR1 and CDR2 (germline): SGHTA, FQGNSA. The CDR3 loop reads CASRPTSGTAGNIQYF. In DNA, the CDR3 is TGTGCCAGCAGACCTACCTCGGGGACAGCGGGTAACATTCAGTACTTC.

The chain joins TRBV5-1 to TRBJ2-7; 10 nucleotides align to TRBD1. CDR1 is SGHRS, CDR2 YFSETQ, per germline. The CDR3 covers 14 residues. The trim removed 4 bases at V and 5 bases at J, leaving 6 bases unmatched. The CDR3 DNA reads TGCGCCAGCAGCCCGGGGACAGGGGCCGACGAGCAGTACTTC. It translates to CASSPGTGADEQYF. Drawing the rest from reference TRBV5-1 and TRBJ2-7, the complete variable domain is KAGVTQTPRYLIKTRGQQVTLSCSPISGHRSVSWYQQTPGQGLQFLFEYFSETQRNKGNFPGRFSGRQFSNSRSEMNVSTLELGDSALYLCASSPGTGADEQYFGPGTRLTVT.

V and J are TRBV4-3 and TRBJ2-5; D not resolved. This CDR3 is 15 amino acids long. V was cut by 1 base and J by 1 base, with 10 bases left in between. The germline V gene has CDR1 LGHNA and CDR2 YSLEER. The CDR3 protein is CASSQGSQSQETQYF. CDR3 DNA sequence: TGCGCCAGCAGCCAAGGTTCCCAATCCCAAGAGACCCAGTACTTC.

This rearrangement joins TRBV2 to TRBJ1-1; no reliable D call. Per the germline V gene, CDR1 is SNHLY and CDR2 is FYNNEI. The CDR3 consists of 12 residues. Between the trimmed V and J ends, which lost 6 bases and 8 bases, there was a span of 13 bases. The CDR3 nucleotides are TGTGCCAGCAGAGGGTCGGCGTCCGAAGCTTTCTTT. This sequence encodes CASRGSASEAFF.

The DNA for the CDR3 is TGTGCCACCAGTGATCCAGACGGCTACGAGCAGTACTTC. Protein product: CATSDPDGYEQYF. This sequence joins TRBV24-1 and TRBJ2-7; D gene unclear. Between the trimmed V and J ends, which lost 3 bases and 3 bases, there was a span of 8 bases. The CDR3 totals 13 residues. Germline V lookup: CDR1 KGHDR, CDR2 SFDVKD.

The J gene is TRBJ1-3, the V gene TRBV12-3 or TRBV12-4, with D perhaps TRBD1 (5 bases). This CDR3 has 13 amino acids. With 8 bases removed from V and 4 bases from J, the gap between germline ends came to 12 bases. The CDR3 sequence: CASGRDPGNTIYF. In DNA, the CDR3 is TGTGCCAGCGGCAGGGACCCCGGAAACACCATATATTTT.

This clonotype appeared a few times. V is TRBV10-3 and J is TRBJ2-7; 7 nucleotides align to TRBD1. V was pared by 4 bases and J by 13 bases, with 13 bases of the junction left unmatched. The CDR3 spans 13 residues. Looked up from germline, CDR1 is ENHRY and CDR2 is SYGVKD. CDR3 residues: CAISGDRSYGHYF. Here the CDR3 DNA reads TGTGCCATCAGTGGGGACAGATCCTACGGGCATTACTTC.

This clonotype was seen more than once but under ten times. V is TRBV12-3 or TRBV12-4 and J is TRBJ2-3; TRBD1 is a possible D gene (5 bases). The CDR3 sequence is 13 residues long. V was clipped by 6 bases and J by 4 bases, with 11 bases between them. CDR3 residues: CASSPQVPDTQYF. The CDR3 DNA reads TGTGCCAGCAGCCCACAGGTACCAGATACGCAGTATTTT.

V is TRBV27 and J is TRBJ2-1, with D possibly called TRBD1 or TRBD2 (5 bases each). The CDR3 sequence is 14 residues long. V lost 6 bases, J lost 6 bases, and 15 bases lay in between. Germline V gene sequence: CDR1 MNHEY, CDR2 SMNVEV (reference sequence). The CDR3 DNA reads TGTGCCAGCAGCTGGGGACCCAACGGCAATGAGCAGTTCTTC. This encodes CASSWGPNGNEQFF.